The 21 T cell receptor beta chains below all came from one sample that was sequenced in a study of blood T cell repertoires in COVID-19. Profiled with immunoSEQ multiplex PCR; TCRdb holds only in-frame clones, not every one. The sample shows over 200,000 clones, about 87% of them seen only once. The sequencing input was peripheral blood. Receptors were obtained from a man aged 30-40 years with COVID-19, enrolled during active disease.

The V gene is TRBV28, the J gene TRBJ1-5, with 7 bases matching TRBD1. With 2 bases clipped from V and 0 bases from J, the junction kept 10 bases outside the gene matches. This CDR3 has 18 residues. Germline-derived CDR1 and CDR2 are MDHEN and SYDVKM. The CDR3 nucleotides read TGTGCCAGCAGTTTAAGGGGGCAGTCCCCATATAGCAATCAGCCCCAGCATTTT. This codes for CASSLRGQSPYSNQPQHF.

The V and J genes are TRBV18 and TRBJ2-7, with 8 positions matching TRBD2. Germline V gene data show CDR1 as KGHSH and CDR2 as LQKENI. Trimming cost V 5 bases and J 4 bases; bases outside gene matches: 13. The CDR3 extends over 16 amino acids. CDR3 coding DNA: TGTGCCAGCTCAATTCTCGGGACTAGTTGGTCTTACGAGCAGTACTTC. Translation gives CASSILGTSWSYEQYF.

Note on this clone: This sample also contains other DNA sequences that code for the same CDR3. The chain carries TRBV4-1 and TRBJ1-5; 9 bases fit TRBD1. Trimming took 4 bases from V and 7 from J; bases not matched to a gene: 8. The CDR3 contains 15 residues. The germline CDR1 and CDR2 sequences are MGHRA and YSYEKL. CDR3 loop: CASSLTGTGFQPQHF. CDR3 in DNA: TGCGCCAGCAGCCTTACCGGGACAGGGTTCCAGCCCCAGCATTTT.

CDR3 DNA sequence: TGTGCCAGCAGTTCCCCAGGGCACACTGAAGCTTTCTTT. Its protein product is CASSSPGHTEAFF. The rearrangement uses TRBV6-2 or TRBV6-3 and TRBJ1-1; weak D call: TRBD1 (5 bases). The V end was cut by 4 bases, the J end by 3 bases, with 9 bases between. Germline CDR1 is MNHEY and CDR2 is SVGEGT. The CDR3 is 13 residues long.

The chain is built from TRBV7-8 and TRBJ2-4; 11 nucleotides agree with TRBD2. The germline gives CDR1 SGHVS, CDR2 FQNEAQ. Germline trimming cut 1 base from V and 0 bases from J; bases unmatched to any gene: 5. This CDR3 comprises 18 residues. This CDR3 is CASSLDRLAGIAKNIQYF. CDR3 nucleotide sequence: TGTGCCAGCAGCTTAGATCGACTAGCGGGAATAGCCAAAAACATTCAGTACTTC.

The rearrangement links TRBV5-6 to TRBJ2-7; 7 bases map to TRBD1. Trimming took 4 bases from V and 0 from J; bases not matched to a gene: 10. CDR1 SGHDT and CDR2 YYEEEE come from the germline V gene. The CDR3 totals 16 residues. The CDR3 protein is CASSASGQASSYEQYF. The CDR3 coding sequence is TGTGCCAGCAGCGCCTCAGGACAGGCTAGCTCCTACGAGCAGTACTTC. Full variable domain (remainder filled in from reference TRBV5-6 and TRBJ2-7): DAGVTQSPTHLIKTRGQQVTLRCSPKSGHDTVSWYQQALGQGPQFIFQYYEEEERQRGNFPDRFSGHQFPNYSSELNVNALLLGDSALYLCASSASGQASSYEQYFGPGTRLTVT.

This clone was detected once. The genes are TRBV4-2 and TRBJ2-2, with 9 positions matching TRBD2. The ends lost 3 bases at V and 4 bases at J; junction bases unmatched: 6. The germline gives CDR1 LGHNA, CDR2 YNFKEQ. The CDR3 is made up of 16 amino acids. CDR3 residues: CASSQAGGGATGELFF. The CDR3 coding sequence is TGTGCCAGCAGCCAGGCCGGCGGGGGGGCCACCGGGGAGCTGTTTTTT.

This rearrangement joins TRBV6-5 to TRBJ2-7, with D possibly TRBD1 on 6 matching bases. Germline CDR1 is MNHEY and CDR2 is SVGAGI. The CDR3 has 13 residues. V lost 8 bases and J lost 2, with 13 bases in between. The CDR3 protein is CASVGQQTYEQYF. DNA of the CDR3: TGTGCCAGCGTAGGACAGCAGACCTACGAGCAGTACTTC.

The CDR3 loop reads CASSPSVALGDEQFF. As DNA, the CDR3 is TGTGCCAGCTCACCAAGTGTGGCCCTCGGGGATGAGCAGTTCTTC. The V gene is TRBV18, the J gene TRBJ2-1, with D tentatively TRBD2 (5 bases). CDR1 KGHSH and CDR2 LQKENI come from the germline V gene. This CDR3 has 15 amino acids. The V gene lost 2 bases and the J gene lost 8 bases, with 16 bases spanning the gap.

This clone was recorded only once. The CDR3 DNA sequence: TGTGCCAGCAGCCCCCAGACAGGGTACTCCTACGAGCAGTACTTC. Translation gives CASSPQTGYSYEQYF. The chain joins TRBV7-9 to TRBJ2-7; 7 bases line up with TRBD1. CDR1 is SEHNR and CDR2 is FQNEAQ in the germline V gene (reference sequence). Unmatched junction bases numbered 7, after V lost 5 bases and J lost 0 bases. CDR3 size: 15 residues.

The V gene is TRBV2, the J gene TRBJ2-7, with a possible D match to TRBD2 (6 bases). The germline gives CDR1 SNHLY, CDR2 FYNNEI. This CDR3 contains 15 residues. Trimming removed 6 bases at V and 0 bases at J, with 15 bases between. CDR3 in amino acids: CASSPLRRVSYEQYF. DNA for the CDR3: TGTGCCAGCAGCCCCTTGAGGAGGGTCTCCTACGAGCAGTACTTC.

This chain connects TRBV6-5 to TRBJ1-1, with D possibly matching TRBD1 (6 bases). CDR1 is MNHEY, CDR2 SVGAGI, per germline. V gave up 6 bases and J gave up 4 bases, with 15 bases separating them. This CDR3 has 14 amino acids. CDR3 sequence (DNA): TGTGCCAGCAGGACTACAGGGTCTAGCACTGAAGCTTTCTTT. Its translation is CASRTTGSSTEAFF.

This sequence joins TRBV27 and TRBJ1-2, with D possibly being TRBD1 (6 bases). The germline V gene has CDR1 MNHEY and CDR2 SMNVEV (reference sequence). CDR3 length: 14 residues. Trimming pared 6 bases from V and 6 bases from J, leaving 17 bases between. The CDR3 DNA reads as TGTGCCAGCAGCCCAATACAGGGATTCAATGGCTACACCTTC. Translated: CASSPIQGFNGYTF.

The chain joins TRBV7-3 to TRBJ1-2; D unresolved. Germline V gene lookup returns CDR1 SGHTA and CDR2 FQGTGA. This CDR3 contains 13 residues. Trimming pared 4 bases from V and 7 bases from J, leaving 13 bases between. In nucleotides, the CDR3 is TGTGCCAGCAGCTCCCCCGAGGGCCGTGGCTACACCTTC. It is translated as CASSSPEGRGYTF.

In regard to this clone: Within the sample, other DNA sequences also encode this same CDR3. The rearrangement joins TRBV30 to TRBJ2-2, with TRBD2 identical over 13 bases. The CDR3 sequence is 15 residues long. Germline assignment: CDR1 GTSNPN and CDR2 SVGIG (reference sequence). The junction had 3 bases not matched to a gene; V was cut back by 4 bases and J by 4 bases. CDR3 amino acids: CAWTGLAGVTGELFF. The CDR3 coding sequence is TGTGCCTGGACCGGACTAGCGGGAGTCACCGGGGAGCTGTTTTTT.

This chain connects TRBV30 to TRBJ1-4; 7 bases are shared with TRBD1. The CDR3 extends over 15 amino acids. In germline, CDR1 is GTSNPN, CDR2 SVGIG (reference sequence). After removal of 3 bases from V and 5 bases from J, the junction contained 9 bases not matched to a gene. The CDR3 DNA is TGTGCCTGGAGCAAGCCGGGACAGCCGAATGAAAAACTGTTTTTT. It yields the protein CAWSKPGQPNEKLFF.

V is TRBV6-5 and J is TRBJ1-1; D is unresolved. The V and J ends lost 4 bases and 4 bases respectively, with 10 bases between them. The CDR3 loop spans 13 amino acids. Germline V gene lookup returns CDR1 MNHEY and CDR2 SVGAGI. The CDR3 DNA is TGTGCCAGCAGTTTTGACACCCTCACTGAAGCTTTCTTT. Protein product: CASSFDTLTEAFF.

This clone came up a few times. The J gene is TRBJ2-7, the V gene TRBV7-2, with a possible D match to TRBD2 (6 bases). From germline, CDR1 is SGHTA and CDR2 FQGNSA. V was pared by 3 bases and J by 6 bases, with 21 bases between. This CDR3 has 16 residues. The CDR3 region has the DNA TGTGCCAGCAGCTTGTTCGCAGGGTCAGCGGGCCTCGAGCAGTACTTC. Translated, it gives CASSLFAGSAGLEQYF.

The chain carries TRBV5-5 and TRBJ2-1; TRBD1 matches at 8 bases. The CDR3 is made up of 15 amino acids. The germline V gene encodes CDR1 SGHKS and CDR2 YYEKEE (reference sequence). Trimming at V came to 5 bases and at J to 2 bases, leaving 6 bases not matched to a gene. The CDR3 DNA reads TGTGCCAGCAGACAGGACAGGGTCCCCTACAATGAGCAGTTCTTC. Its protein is CASRQDRVPYNEQFF.

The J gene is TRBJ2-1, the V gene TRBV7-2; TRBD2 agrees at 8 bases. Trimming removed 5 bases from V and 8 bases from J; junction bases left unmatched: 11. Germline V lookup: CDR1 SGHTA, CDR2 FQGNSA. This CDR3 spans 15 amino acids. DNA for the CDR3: TGTGCCAGCAGCCGGAGTGCGGGAGGTTTGGATGAGCAGTTCTTC. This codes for CASSRSAGGLDEQFF.

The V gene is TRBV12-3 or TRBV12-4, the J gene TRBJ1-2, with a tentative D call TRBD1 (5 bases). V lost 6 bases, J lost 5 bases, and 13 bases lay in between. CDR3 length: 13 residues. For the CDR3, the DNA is TGTGCCAGCAGCCAATCAGGGTATTATGGCTACACCTTC. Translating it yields CASSQSGYYGYTF.